This entry describes one T cell receptor (beta chain). Its antigen remains unknown. CDR3 length: 15 residues. Germline V gene sequence: CDR1 SGDLS, CDR2 YYNGEE. V lost 4 bases, J lost 4 bases, and 9 bases stayed unmatched. The record originates from a study of siplizumab effects on memory and regulatory T cells. General study findings and limits: A naive or memory phenotype could not be assigned to roughly 80-96% of the proliferating CD4+ or CD8+ clones. Relative to controls at roughly 28%, mappable alloreactive CD4+ clones exhibited a mean Treg-derived proportion of 68.8% with siplizumab. Mapping to unstimulated subsets was achieved for only a minor fraction of alloreactive clones.

Sequencing used immunoSEQ multiplex PCR; TCRdb keeps in-frame clones, though not all of them. The table records some 110,000 clones, about 93% of them present only once. The chain recombines TRBV9 with TRBJ2-7, with 9 bases matching TRBD1. The TCR originated in a human donor in good health. The sequencing input was Tregs sorted from blood. CDR3 DNA sequence: TGTGCCAGCAGCCCAGGACAGGGGATCCTTTACGAGCAGTACTTC. Protein sequence: CASSPGQGILYEQYF.